Below are 10 T cell receptor beta chains sequenced from a single sample in a study of T cells after yellow fever vaccination. From the 5' RACE reads, TCRdb called clonotypes with MiXCR, one entry per CDR3 protein. The data show around 310,000 distinct CDR3 sequences, with approximately 3.9% seen just once and about a quarter held by the top ten. The sequenced sample was PBMCs, obtained on the day of the yellow fever booster vaccination. Source of these receptors: a young man who received the YFV17D yellow fever vaccine.

This clonotype has at least ten counts. This chain joins TRBV2 and TRBJ1-1; D is undetermined. Germline V gene lookup returns CDR1 SNHLY and CDR2 FYNNEI. Trimming cost V 6 bases and J 0 bases, with 5 bases left between them. The CDR3 is 12 residues long. This CDR3 is CASRGLNTEAFF. CDR3 nucleotide sequence: TGTGCCAGCAGAGGACTGAACACTGAAGCTTTCTTT.

This clonotype has a handful of counts. At one end, the junction sequence differs from germline, possibly due to a read error. The gene calls are TRBV3-1 and TRBJ1-6; no firm D call. Germline values: CDR1 LGHDT, CDR2 YNNKEL (reference sequence). The CDR3 covers 15 residues. In DNA form, the CDR3 reads TGTGCCAGCAGCCCAAATCCCCGTCTCCGTTCAACCCTCCACTTT. Its protein is CASSPNPRLRSTLHF.

The chain carries TRBV7-9 and TRBJ2-3, with D unclear. The CDR3 sequence is 15 residues long. The germline V gene has CDR1 SEHNR and CDR2 FQNEAQ (reference sequence). Trimming took off 1 base at V and 2 bases at J, with 10 bases between the two ends. CDR3 sequence: CASSLGVGDTDTQYF. The CDR3 DNA sequence: TGTGCCAGCAGCTTAGGAGTAGGAGACACAGATACGCAGTATTTT.

This clonotype was seen only a few times. V is TRBV4-2 and J is TRBJ2-1; tentatively, D is TRBD1 (6 bases). From germline, CDR1 is LGHNA and CDR2 YNFKEQ. V was trimmed by 1 base and J by 0 bases, leaving 13 bases between them. The CDR3 totals 17 residues. CDR3 loop: CASSQAWTVSSYNEQFF. The CDR3 nucleotides are TGTGCCAGCAGCCAAGCCTGGACAGTCAGCTCCTACAATGAGCAGTTCTTC.

This clonotype was found many times. The V and J genes are TRBV4-2 and TRBJ1-4; 9 bases map to TRBD1. V shed 1 base, J shed 6 bases, and the junction held 3 bases outside the gene matches. Germline V gene data show CDR1 as LGHNA and CDR2 as YNFKEQ. This CDR3 is built from 15 residues. This chain's CDR3 is CASSQVGQGYEKLFF. The CDR3 nucleotides read TGTGCCAGCAGCCAAGTGGGACAGGGATATGAAAAACTGTTTTTT.

In its sample, this clonotype was seen many times. The rearrangement uses TRBV20-1 and TRBJ1-2; D gene unclear. This CDR3 spans 12 amino acids. The V gene's germline CDR1 is DFQATT and CDR2 SNEGSKA (reference sequence). V was cut by 1 base and J by 3 bases, with 6 bases left in between. This chain's CDR3 is CSARGLDYGYTF. The CDR3 DNA reads as TGCAGTGCTAGAGGGTTGGACTATGGCTACACCTTC.

This clonotype appeared many times. The chain joins TRBV7-3 to TRBJ2-5; 8 nucleotides agree with TRBD2. This CDR3 has 14 residues. CDR1 is SGHTA and CDR2 is FQGTGA in the germline V gene. V was pared by 5 bases and J by 6 bases, with 8 bases of the junction left unmatched. CDR3 sequence: CASSNGGAGQTQYF. CDR3 nucleotide sequence: TGTGCCAGCAGCAACGGGGGGGCCGGGCAGACCCAGTACTTC.

This clonotype was counted ten times or more. An end of the junction does not agree with germline; a read error may underlie this. The V call is TRBV9, the J call TRBJ2-1; 11 positions agree with TRBD2. The CDR3 runs 17 residues. Per germline, CDR1 SGDLS and CDR2 YYNGEE. The CDR3 DNA sequence: TGTGCCAGCAGCGTAGGGCTAGCGGGGGGCCCTTACACTGAGCAGTTCTTC. It encodes CASSVGLAGGPYTEQFF.

In this sample, this clonotype turned up many times. The V gene is TRBV5-6, the J gene TRBJ2-3; TRBD2 might be the D (7 bases). Between the trimmed V and J ends, which lost 0 bases and 4 bases, there was a span of 15 bases. This CDR3 comprises 16 residues. Germline V lookup: CDR1 SGHDT, CDR2 YYEEEE. CDR3 region: CASSLAGEGGADTQYF. The CDR3 DNA reads TGTGCCAGCAGCTTGGCCGGGGAGGGGGGGGCAGATACGCAGTATTTT.

There are many counts of this clonotype. This chain links TRBV11-1 with TRBJ1-3; possibly TRBD1 for D (6 bases). V was cut by 6 bases and J by 0 bases, with 12 bases left in between. Germline V gives CDR1 SGHAT, CDR2 FQDESV (reference sequence). The CDR3 extends over 15 amino acids. This chain's CDR3 is CASSSGQHSGNTIYF. CDR3 DNA sequence: TGTGCCAGCAGTTCGGGACAACACTCTGGAAACACCATATATTTT. Together with reference TRBV11-1 and TRBJ1-3, the CDR3 gives the full variable domain: EAEVAQSPRYKITEKSQAVAFWCDPISGHATLYWYRQILGQGPELLVQFQDESVVDDSQLPKDRFSAERLKGVDSTLKIQPAELGDSAMYLCASSSGQHSGNTIYFGEGSWLTVV.